This T cell receptor beta chain emerged from a study of cytomegalovirus exposure and HLA in healthy donors. Use of 60 Vbeta and 13 Jbeta primers characterized the PCR. Per the original methods: Later, an analysis found about 80 million unique TCR beta chains, and around 12 million of these were shared. Libraries were prepared by immunoSEQ multiplex PCR; TCRdb keeps only in-frame clonotypes and omits some of them. Clone size and V and J calls were adopted from that table, with D and trimming inferred from the DNA. The sample holds 150,000 or so clones, around 80% seen once. This CDR3 comprises 18 residues. V gave up 1 base and J gave up 0 bases, with 16 bases separating them. Looked up from germline, CDR1 is SGHVS and CDR2 is FNYEAQ.

Material for sequencing was PBMCs. The receptor was isolated from a woman aged 45 to 65 in good health and CMV-seropositive. The rearrangement links TRBV7-6 to TRBJ1-3; TRBD1 might be the D (6 bases). CDR3 coding DNA: TGTGCCAGCAGCTTAGAACAGGGTTCCCATATCTCTGGAAACACCATATATTTT. Encoded protein: CASSLEQGSHISGNTIYF.